This TCR beta chain is drawn from a study of CD8+ T cells in alopecia areata. Overall study results and limits: Especially in alopecia totalis/universalis, lesional scalp showed greater clonality than normal scalp did. Scalp samples also contribute reads from the resident alphabeta T cells found in normal skin.

Sequencing templates came from extracted RNA that was reverse transcribed into cDNA. Assay used: immunoSEQ multiplex PCR; TCRdb lists only in-frame clones, some missing. The repertoire has about 140,000 clones, around 54% of them found once; the top ten carry about 4.9%. As regards this clone: Its antigen remains unidentified.

This CDR3 contains 11 residues. Per germline, CDR1 DFQATT and CDR2 SNEGSKA (reference sequence). The ends were cut back, 5 bases at V and 6 bases at J, with 10 bases in the middle. This receptor was identified in a human donor in good health. The chain links TRBV20-1 to TRBJ2-5; D gene unclear. Sequenced: CD4+ T cells sorted from blood. The CDR3 nucleotides are TGCAGTGCTCGAGTTGGGAAGACCCAGTACTTC. Protein product: CSARVGKTQYF.